This T cell receptor (beta chain) was obtained from a study of technical replicates of blood from a handful of donors. The repertoire was sequenced with immunoSEQ multiplex PCR; TCRdb's copy has only in-frame clones and lacks some. The table has approximately 81,000 clones, about 96% seen once. Germline V CDR1 and CDR2: SGHDN, FVKESK. The CDR3 loop spans 15 amino acids. V was pared by 4 bases and J by 4 bases, with 17 bases between. Sequenced input: T cells isolated from PBMCs. The source of this sequence is a human donor in good health. This chain links TRBV14 with TRBJ2-7; D perhaps matches TRBD2 (6 bases). CDR3 residues: CASSLQVWGTYEQYF. In DNA, the CDR3 is TGTGCCAGCAGCCTTCAGGTTTGGGGGACTTACGAGCAGTACTTC.